What follows is one T cell receptor (beta chain) and its context. The data are from a study of blood T cell repertoires in COVID-19. Across the study: Acute-phase and convalescent COVID-19 samples originated in the United States, Italy and Spain. Sources were T cells, B-cell-depleted T cells, or PBMCs; the material itself was cDNA or gDNA.

This CDR3 has 15 residues. Germline-derived CDR1 and CDR2 are SGHRS and YFSETQ. The V and J ends lost 4 bases and 3 bases respectively, with 17 bases between them. In the original workflow: The assay estimated nucleated cells by amplifying reference gene primers. Repertoires were generated with immunoSEQ multiplex PCR, while TCRdb's copy carries only in-frame clones and drops some. D and trimming come from the DNA, and the V and J calls and clone size come from that table. The sample consists of approximately 91,000 clones, 75% to 85% of them appearing once. The sequenced sample consisted of peripheral blood. This sequence originates from a woman older than 75 with acute or convalescent COVID-19. The chain employs TRBV5-1 and TRBJ2-7; weak D call: TRBD2 (6 bases). The CDR3 region has the DNA TGCGCCAGCAGCCCCGACTCCGGCGGGGTCTACGAGCAGTACTTC. Residues: CASSPDSGGVYEQYF.